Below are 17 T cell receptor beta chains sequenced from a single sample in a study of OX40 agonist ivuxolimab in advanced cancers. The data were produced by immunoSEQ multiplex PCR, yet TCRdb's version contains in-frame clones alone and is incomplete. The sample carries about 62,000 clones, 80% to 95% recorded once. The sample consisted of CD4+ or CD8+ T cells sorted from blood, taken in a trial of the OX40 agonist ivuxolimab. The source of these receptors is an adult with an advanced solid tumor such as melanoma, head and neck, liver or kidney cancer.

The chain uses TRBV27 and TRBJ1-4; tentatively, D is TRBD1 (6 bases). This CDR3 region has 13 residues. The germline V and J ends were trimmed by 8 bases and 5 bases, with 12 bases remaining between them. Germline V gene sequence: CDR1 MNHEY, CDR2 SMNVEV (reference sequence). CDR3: CASGGSPNEKLFF. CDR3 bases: TGTGCCAGCGGGGGCAGCCCGAATGAAAAACTGTTTTTT.

The CDR3 DNA follows: TGTGCCAGCAGCTTGGATGTTAGCACAGATACGCAGTATTTT. Translated: CASSLDVSTDTQYF. V usage is TRBV5-6 and J usage is TRBJ2-3; D gene uncertain. V was trimmed by 0 bases and J by 0 bases, leaving 5 bases between them. Germline V lookup: CDR1 SGHDT, CDR2 YYEEEE. The CDR3 is 14 amino acids.

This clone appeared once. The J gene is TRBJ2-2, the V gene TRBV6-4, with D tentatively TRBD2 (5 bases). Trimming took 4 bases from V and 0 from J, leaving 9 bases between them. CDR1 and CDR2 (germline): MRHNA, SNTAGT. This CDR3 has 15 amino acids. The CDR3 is CASSVEGSNTGELFF. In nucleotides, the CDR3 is TGTGCCAGCAGTGTCGAGGGCTCGAACACCGGGGAGCTGTTTTTT.

The CDR3 DNA is TGTGCCTCAGAGACTAGCGGGATTAGCTCCTACAATGAGCAGTTCTTC. It is translated as CASETSGISSYNEQFF. V is TRBV19 and J is TRBJ2-1; TRBD2 agrees at 11 bases. J gave up 0 bases and V 11 bases, and 9 bases lay outside the gene matches. CDR3 length equals 16 residues. CDR1 is LNHDA, CDR2 SQIVND, per germline (reference sequence). The entire variable domain, with the rest obtained from reference TRBV19 and TRBJ2-1, is as follows: DGGITQSPKYLFRKEGQNVTLSCEQNLNHDAMYWYRQDPGQGLRLIYYSQIVNDFQKGDIAEGYSVSREKKESFPLTVTSAQKNPTAFYLCASETSGISSYNEQFFGPGTRLTVL.

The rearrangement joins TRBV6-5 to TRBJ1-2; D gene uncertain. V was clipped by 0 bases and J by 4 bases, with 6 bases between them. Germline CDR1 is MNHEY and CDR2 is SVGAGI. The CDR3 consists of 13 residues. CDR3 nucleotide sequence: TGTGCCAGCAGTTACTCGATTGTCTATGGCTACACCTTC. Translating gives CASSYSIVYGYTF.

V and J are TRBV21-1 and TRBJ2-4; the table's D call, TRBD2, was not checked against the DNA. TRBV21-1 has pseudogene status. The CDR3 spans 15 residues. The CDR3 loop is CASSKERDGKNIQYF. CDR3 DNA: TGTGCCAGCAGCAAAGAGCGGGACGGGAAAAACATTCAGTACTTC.

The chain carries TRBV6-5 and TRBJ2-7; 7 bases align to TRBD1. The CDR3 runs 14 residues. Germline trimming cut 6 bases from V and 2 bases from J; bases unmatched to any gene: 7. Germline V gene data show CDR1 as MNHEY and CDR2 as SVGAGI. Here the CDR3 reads CASSYRQGAYEQYF. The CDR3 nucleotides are TGTGCCAGCAGCTACCGACAGGGCGCCTACGAGCAGTACTTC.

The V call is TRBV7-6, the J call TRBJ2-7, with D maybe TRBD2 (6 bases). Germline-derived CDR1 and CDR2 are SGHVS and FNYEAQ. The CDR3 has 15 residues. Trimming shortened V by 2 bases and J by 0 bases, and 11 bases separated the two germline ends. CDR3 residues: CASSLRSSASYEQYF. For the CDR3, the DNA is TGTGCCAGCAGCTTAAGGTCTAGCGCCTCCTACGAGCAGTACTTC.

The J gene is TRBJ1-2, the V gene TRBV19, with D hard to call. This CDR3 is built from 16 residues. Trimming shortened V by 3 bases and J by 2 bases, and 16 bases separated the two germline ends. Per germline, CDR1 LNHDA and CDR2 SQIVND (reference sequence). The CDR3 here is CASSISPGPSNYGYTF. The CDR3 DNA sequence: TGTGCCAGTAGTATCTCTCCCGGACCGTCCAACTATGGCTACACCTTC.

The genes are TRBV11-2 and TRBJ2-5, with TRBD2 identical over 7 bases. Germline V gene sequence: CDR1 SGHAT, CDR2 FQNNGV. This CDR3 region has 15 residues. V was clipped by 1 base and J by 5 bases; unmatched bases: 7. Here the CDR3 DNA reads TGTGCCAGCAGCTTAGGATTCGCGGGAGTGGAGACCCAGTACTTC. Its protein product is CASSLGFAGVETQYF.

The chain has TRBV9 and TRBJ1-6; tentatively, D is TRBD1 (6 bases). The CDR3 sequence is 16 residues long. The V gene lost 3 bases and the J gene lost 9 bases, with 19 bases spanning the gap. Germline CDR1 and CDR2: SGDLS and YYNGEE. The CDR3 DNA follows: TGTGCCAGCAGCGCGGGGCCGGACAGTAATATTTCACCCCTCCACTTT. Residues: CASSAGPDSNISPLHF.

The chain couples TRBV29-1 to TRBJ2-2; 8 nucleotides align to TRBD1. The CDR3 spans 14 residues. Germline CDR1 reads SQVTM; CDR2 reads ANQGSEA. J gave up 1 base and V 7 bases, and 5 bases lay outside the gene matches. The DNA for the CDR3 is TGCAGCGATCCAGGGGGCTGGAACACCGGGGAGCTGTTTTTT. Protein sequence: CSDPGGWNTGELFF.

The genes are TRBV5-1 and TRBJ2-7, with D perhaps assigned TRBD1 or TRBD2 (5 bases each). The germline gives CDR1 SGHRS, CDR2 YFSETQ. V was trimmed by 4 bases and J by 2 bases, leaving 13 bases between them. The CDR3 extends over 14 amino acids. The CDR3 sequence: CASSGAGGPYEQYF. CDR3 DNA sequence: TGCGCCAGCAGCGGGGCTGGGGGACCCTACGAGCAGTACTTC.

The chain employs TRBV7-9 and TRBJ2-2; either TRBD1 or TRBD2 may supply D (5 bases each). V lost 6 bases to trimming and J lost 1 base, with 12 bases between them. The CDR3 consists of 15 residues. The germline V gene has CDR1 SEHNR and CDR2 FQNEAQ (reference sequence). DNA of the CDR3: TGTGCCAGCAGTTCGACTACAGGGAACACCGGGGAGCTGTTTTTT. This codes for CASSSTTGNTGELFF.

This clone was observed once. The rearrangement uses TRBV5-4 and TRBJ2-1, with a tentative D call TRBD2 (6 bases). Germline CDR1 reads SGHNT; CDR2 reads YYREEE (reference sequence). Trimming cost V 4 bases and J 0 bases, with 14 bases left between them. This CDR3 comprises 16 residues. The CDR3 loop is CASSLEGPASYNEQFF. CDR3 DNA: TGTGCCAGCAGCCTGGAGGGCCCGGCCTCCTACAATGAGCAGTTCTTC.

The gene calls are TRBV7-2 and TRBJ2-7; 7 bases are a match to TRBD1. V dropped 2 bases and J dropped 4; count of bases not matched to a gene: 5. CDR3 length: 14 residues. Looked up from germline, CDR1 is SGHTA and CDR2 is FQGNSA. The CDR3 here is CASSLIGQAYEQYF. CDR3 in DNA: TGTGCCAGCAGCTTAATTGGACAGGCTTACGAGCAGTACTTC.

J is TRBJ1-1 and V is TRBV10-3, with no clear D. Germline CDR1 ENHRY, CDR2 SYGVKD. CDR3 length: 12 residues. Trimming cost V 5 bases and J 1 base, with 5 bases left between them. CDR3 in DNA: TGTGCCATCAGTCACTCGAACACTGAAGCTTTCTTT. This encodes CAISHSNTEAFF.